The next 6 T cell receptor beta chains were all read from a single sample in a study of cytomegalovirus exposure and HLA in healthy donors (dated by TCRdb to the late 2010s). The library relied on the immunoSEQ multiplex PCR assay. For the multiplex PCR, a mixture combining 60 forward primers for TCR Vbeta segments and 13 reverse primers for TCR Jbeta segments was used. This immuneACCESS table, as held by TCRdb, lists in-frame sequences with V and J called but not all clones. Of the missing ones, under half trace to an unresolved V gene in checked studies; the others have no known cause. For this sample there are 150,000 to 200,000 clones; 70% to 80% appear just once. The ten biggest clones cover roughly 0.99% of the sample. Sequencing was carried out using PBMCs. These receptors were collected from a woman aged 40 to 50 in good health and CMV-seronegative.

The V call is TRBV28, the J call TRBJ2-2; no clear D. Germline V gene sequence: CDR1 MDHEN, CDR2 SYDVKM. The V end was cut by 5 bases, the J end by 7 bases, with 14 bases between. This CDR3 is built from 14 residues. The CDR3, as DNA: TGTGCCAGCAGTAAGCTCAGGCCCCACGGGGAGCTGTTTTTT. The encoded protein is CASSKLRPHGELFF.

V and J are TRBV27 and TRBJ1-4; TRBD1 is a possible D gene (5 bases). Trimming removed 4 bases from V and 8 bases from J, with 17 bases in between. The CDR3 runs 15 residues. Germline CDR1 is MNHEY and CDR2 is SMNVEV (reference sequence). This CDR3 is CASSSYHQGQEKLFF. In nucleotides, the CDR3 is TGTGCCAGCAGTTCCTACCACCAGGGCCAAGAAAAACTGTTTTTT.

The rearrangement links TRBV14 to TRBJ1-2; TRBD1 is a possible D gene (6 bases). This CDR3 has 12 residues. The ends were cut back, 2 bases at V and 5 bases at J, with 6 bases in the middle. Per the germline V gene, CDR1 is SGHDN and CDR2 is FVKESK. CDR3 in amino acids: CASSQQGYGYTF. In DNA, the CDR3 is TGTGCCAGCAGCCAACAGGGGTATGGCTACACCTTC.

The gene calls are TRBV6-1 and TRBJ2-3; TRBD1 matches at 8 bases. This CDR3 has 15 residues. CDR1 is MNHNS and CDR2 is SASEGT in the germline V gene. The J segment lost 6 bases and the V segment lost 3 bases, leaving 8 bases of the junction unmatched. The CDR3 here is CASSDGTRQGDTQYF. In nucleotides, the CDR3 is TGTGCCAGCAGTGATGGAACTCGACAGGGGGATACGCAGTATTTT.

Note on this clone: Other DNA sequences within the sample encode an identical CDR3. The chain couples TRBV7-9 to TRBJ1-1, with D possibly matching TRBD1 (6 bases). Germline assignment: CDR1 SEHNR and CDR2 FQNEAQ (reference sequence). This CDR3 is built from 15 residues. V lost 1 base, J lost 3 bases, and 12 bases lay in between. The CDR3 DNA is TGTGCCAGCAGCTTAGGATCAGGGGTGGACACTGAAGCTTTCTTT. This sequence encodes CASSLGSGVDTEAFF.

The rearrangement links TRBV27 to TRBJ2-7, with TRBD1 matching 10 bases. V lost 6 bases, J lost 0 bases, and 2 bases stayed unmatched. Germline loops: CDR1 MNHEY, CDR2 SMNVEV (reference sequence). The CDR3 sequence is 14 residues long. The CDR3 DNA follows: TGTGCCAGCAGGGGACAGGGGCGCTCCTACGAGCAGTACTTC. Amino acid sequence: CASRGQGRSYEQYF.